These T cell receptor beta chains were read from a single sample in a study of blood T cell repertoires in COVID-19. Generated by immunoSEQ multiplex PCR, the TCRdb table keeps only in-frame clones and is missing some. Here the sample spans roughly 190,000 clones, 80% to 90% being singletons. The sequenced material came from peripheral blood. All receptors derive from a man aged 45 to 65 with active or convalescent COVID-19. Both conserved end residues are part of each CDR3. Fields, in order: J gene, V gene, D gene, clone size, CDR3 DNA, CDR3 protein. D genes are given only for firm matches. Only some rows state a clone size, as once, few, many or a class for expanded clones.

TRBJ1-2	TRBV10-3	TRBD1	.	TGTGCCATCAGGTTTACCGCGGACAGGGGAATACAGGGCTACACCTTC	CAIRFTADRGIQGYTF
TRBJ1-5	TRBV2	TRBD1	few	TGTGCCAGCAGCGGGCGGACAGGGTGGTCCTATAGCAATCAGCCCCAGCATTTT	CASSGRTGWSYSNQPQHF
TRBJ1-1	TRBV15	.	.	TGTGCCACCAGCAGAGATCCCGGGGGCACTGAAGCTTTCTTT	CATSRDPGGTEAFF
TRBJ1-5	TRBV7-2	.	.	TGTGCCAGCAGCTCCATGGAGGGTCAGCCCCAGCATTTT	CASSSMEGQPQHF
TRBJ1-2	TRBV7-8	.	once	TGTGCCAGCAGCTTAACCCCCAGCTATGGCTACACCTTC	CASSLTPSYGYTF
TRBJ2-1	TRBV7-2	TRBD2	few	TGTGCCAGCAGCTTAGTTAGCGGGGGCGGTGAGCAGTTCTTC	CASSLVSGGGEQFF
TRBJ1-1	TRBV11-3	.	.	TGTGCCAGCAGCTCGACAGGGAACACTGAAGCTTTCTTT	CASSSTGNTEAFF
TRBJ1-5	TRBV7-8	.	.	TGTGCCAGCAGCCTAGAGGGCGGGTGGCAGCCCCAGCATTTT	CASSLEGGWQPQHF
TRBJ2-7	TRBV5-1	.	.	TGCGCCAGCAGCCATCAGGGGTCTTCGGGCGAGCAGTACTTC	CASSHQGSSGEQYF
TRBJ2-7	TRBV11-2	TRBD1	.	TGTGCCAGCAGCCCTATCAGGGGGCGGTGGGAGCAGTACTTC	CASSPIRGRWEQYF
TRBJ1-5	TRBV3-1/TRBV3-2	.	.	TGTGCCAACAGCCACGGACCGGGGAGAAATCAGCCCCAGCATTTT	CANSHGPGRNQPQHF
TRBJ1-2	TRBV7-9	TRBD1	few	TGTGCCAGCAGCCAGGGGACAGGGTTCGCTAACTATGGCTACACCTTC	CASSQGTGFANYGYTF
TRBJ1-5	TRBV5-8	.	.	TGTGCCAGCAGCGCGAATCTCCGGGACACGCATTTT	CASSANLRDTHF
TRBJ1-2	TRBV5-4	.	few	TGTGCCAGCAGCTTGACCCTGACGGGCGGGCACACCTTC	CASSLTLTGGHTF
TRBJ2-1	TRBV7-3	.	.	TGTGCCAGCAGCTCCCCAGGAGGGAATGAGCAGTTCTTC	CASSSPGGNEQFF
TRBJ2-1	TRBV19	.	.	TGTGCTAGTAGGTTGGGCTCGCCCTACAATGAGCAGTTCTTC	CASRLGSPYNEQFF
TRBJ2-2	TRBV4-3	TRBD2	.	TGCGCCAGCAGCCAAGATGGGAGCGGGGGGGCCACCGGGGAGCTGTTTTTT	CASSQDGSGGATGELFF
TRBJ2-1	TRBV7-9	TRBD2	.	TGTGCCAGCAGCTTAGCCGGGACTAGCGGACGGGATGAGCAGTTCTTC	CASSLAGTSGRDEQFF
TRBJ2-7	TRBV6-5	.	.	TGTGCCATTTCCGGGACACTGGCGTCTTTC	CAISGTLASF
TRBJ2-1	TRBV28	TRBD1	.	TGTGCCAGCAGTTTACGATACAGGGGGCGGCTCAATGAGCAGTTCTTC	CASSLRYRGRLNEQFF
TRBJ2-5	TRBV10-3	TRBD2	.	TGTGCCATCAGTTCCGGACTAGCGGGGACGGAGACCCAGTACTTC	CAISSGLAGTETQYF
TRBJ2-7	TRBV5-1	TRBD1	.	TGCGCCAGCAGCTTGCGACAGGGAAGTGTGGTAGACGAGCAGTACTTC	CASSLRQGSVVDEQYF
TRBJ2-4	TRBV18	TRBD1	.	TGTGCCAGCTCCCGCCTACAAACAGGGGGGAACATTCAGTACTTC	CASSRLQTGGNIQYF